The rows below give T cell receptor beta chains drawn from one sample of a study of blood T cells in healthy people across ages. In TCRdb, the 5' RACE reads were re-called with MiXCR into one record per CDR3 protein. The sample lists 750,000 to 1,000,000 distinct CDR3 sequences, 25% to 30% occurring once. The data were also submitted as part of a second study, on T cells of mothers and their children.

Sample: blood. The receptors shown here come from a woman in her thirties or forties in good health. Each CDR3 is given with its conserved first and last residue. The order of the fields is V gene, CDR3 length, J gene, CDR3 protein.

TRBV28	13	TRBJ1-2	CASRPPDTNGYTF
TRBV28	14	TRBJ1-2	CASSLAGGSYGYTF
TRBV27	14	TRBJ2-7	CASSLTGPSYEQYF
TRBV12-3/TRBV12-4	15	TRBJ2-1	CAGSFRKDRGSEQFF
TRBV18	13	TRBJ2-7	CASSGRSAYEQYF
TRBV20-1	15	TRBJ2-7	CSASLTEPLSYEQYF
TRBV5-1	15	TRBJ2-7	CASSHGTGGTYEQYF
TRBV27	16	TRBJ2-3	CASSWELTPHTDTQYF
TRBV12-3/TRBV12-4	14	TRBJ1-1	CASILTGRYTEAFF
TRBV20-1	15	TRBJ2-6	CSARERGSGANVLTF
TRBV3-1	13	TRBJ1-1	CANSRIAGTEAFF
TRBV28	14	TRBJ1-6	CAGGSGTPNSPLHF
TRBV11-2	15	.	CASSFDFSSYNEQYF
TRBV28	12	TRBJ1-2	CATWGDNYGYTF
TRBV2	14	TRBJ2-7	CASSEAPWSYEQYF
TRBV4-1	19	TRBJ2-2	CASSQRQGARLEFTGELFF
TRBV7-6	14	TRBJ2-7	CAGSLELGPYEQYF
TRBV5-5	15	TRBJ2-3	CASSSLAGHTDTQYF
TRBV10-3	15	TRBJ2-5	CAISASDREKETQYF
TRBV12-3/TRBV12-4	15	TRBJ2-3	CASSSPGQGPDTEYF
TRBV7-8	17	TRBJ1-1	CASSPVLNLQGAPEAFF
TRBV7-2	15	TRBJ1-2	CVSSLAERGGYGYTF
TRBV12-3/TRBV12-4	13	TRBJ1-2	CASSLGSGAGYTF
TRBV15	18	TRBJ2-1	CATSRDRTYGDRVVEQFF
TRBV3-1	13	TRBJ1-2	CASSPQRLYGHTF
TRBV5-1	12	TRBJ2-7	CASKDGAYEQYF
TRBV5-1	15	TRBJ2-3	CASSLWGQIWDTQYF
TRBV28	12	TRBJ1-5	CAAGTGSQPQHF
TRBV10-3	17	TRBJ2-1	CAIRETGGAGGRDEQFF
TRBV3-1	14	TRBJ1-6	CASSPMTGNSPLHF
TRBV4-1	20	TRBJ2-4	CASSQDPTSGGARAKNIQYF
TRBV12-3/TRBV12-4	13	TRBJ2-5	CASRHAGGETQYF
TRBV9	15	TRBJ2-2	CASSVVGGNTGELFF
TRBV5-8	18	TRBJ2-1	CASSLAGLAGSVYNEQFF
TRBV12-3/TRBV12-4	14	TRBJ2-1	CASRGQGARNEQFF
TRBV7-9	14	TRBJ1-2	CASSFWGREYGYTF
TRBV15	14	TRBJ1-4	CATSRGQGREKLFF
TRBV21-1	16	TRBJ2-7	CASSKADRGIEDEQYF
TRBV5-1	16	TRBJ1-2	CASSTDRGLETTGYTF
TRBV12-3/TRBV12-4	15	TRBJ2-7	CASSRTSGGYNEQYF
TRBV6-2/TRBV6-3	16	TRBJ2-1	CASSYSWTGASNEQFF
TRBV3-1	13	TRBJ2-7	CASSQVTGSEQYF
TRBV9	17	TRBJ2-5	CASSVGDSGGIQETQYF
TRBV5-1	17	TRBJ2-2	CASSLAMVIGVGGELFF
TRBV12-3/TRBV12-4	13	TRBJ1-2	CASSPETHSGYTF
TRBV7-2	16	TRBJ2-7	CVSSLATRTGAYEQYF
TRBV6-5	14	TRBJ1-5	CVSSYERTNQPQHF
TRBV27	13	TRBJ2-7	CASSFTAMDEQYF
TRBV5-5	17	TRBJ2-1	CASSLADRLSSYNEQFF
TRBV6-2/TRBV6-3	20	TRBJ2-2	CASSSPGQGHGLSPTGELFF
TRBV28	16	TRBJ2-1	CASSPLAGAHYNEQFF
TRBV2	14	TRBJ2-7	CASREFRQFYEQYF
TRBV5-1	16	TRBJ2-1	CASSLADAGRYNEQFF
TRBV6-6	13	TRBJ2-2	CASTKQGAGELFF
TRBV3-1	10	TRBJ1-2	CAIRIYGYTF
TRBV9	12	TRBJ1-2	CASSAANYGNTF
TRBV20-1	16	TRBJ2-1	CSAMEGGLRSYNEQFF
TRBV15	14	TRBJ2-7	CATSSRQGGYEQYF
TRBV4-1	15	TRBJ1-1	CASSQVSSVGTEAFF